The source of this T cell receptor beta chain is a study of T cell responses to AZD1222 COVID-19 vaccine. This table comes from immunoSEQ multiplex PCR, and its TCRdb copy is limited to in-frame clones, with some not included. The table has approximately 110,000 clones, roughly 85% seen once. This CDR3 comprises 16 residues. Germline lookup yields CDR1 LNHDA and CDR2 SQIVND (reference sequence). V gave up 4 bases and J gave up 6 bases, with 19 bases separating them. This clone was observed once. V usage is TRBV19 and J usage is TRBJ1-5; D is unclear. The sequenced sample was peripheral blood, obtained 28 days after the second AZD1222 dose. The receptor's source is an adult who received the AZD1222 COVID-19 vaccine. CDR3 loop: CASSTLSGVWVQPQHF. The CDR3 coding sequence is TGTGCCAGTAGTACCCTATCTGGGGTGTGGGTTCAGCCCCAGCATTTT.